This T cell receptor (beta chain) appears in the sequencing data of a study of shared clonotypes between healthy human individuals. Across the whole study: Per-donor plates numbered three CD4 naive, three CD4 memory, two CD8 naive and one CD8 memory.

Study results and caveats: The sharing of about 5% of naive CD4 clonotypes was seen across a handful of donors. Sampling covered blood only; tissue repertoires likely differ.

Only a few counts were recorded for this clone. Its antigen is not known. Splitting the CD4+ cells yielded a CD45RA+ naive subset and a CD45RA-negative memory subset. V shed 7 bases, J shed 0 bases, and the junction held 4 bases outside the gene matches. The CDR3 totals 15 residues. Germline CDR1 MRHNA, CDR2 SNTAGT. Sequencing was performed with immunoSEQ multiplex PCR; in TCRdb, only in-frame clones are kept and a portion is missing. The sample has 2 million to 2.5 million clones; roughly 93% are singletons. The sample taken for sequencing was naive CD4+ T cells from PBMCs. Subset of the sample: CD45RA+ positively selected. The receptor was derived from a man between 18 and 35 years old in good health. Some clones in this sample may be carry-over from other donors' samples. This chain joins TRBV6-4 and TRBJ1-4; 8 positions match TRBD1. DNA of the CDR3: TGTGCCAGCATCGGACAGGGCGCAACTAATGAAAAACTGTTTTTT. Residues: CASIGQGATNEKLFF.